The next 2 T cell receptor beta chains were all read from a single sample in a study of monozygotic twins with inflammatory bowel disease. Reprocessing the 5' RACE reads, TCRdb reports a single entry for every CDR3 protein and omits DNA. This sample contains more than 350,000 distinct CDR3 sequences. The sequenced sample consisted of blood. The receptors derive from a human donor with ulcerative colitis or Crohn's disease, or a healthy co-twin of an affected twin (not recorded which).

The chain combines TRBV5-6 with TRBJ2-2; no DNA is available, so the TRBD2 call from TCRdb remains unchecked. CDR3 length: 16 residues. Germline loops: CDR1 SGHDT, CDR2 YYEEEE. CDR3 residues: CASSLLRAVNTGELFF.

The chain is built from TRBV10-3 and TRBJ2-6; the D gene TCRdb calls, TRBD1, cannot be checked with no DNA. Germline V gene lookup returns CDR1 ENHRY and CDR2 SYGVKD. The CDR3 loop spans 17 amino acids. This CDR3 reads CAISPGHQSSGANVLTF.